This T cell receptor beta chain was identified in a study of T cell changes during pregnancy in multiple sclerosis. TCRdb's table, derived via immunoSEQ multiplex PCR, lists solely in-frame clones and lacks some. The sample contains more than 95,000 clones, 85% to 95% of which appear only once. CDR3 length: 17 residues. This TCR came from a female donor with multiple sclerosis, enrolled in a pregnancy study. The chain carries TRBV21-1 and TRBJ2-1; TRBD2 was called by the table and not checked on the DNA. TRBV21-1 is a listed pseudogene. This material consisted of peripheral blood, taken after pregnancy. CDR3 sequence: CASSKVTSGRAYNEQFF. The CDR3 DNA is TGTGCCAGCAGCAAAGTGACTAGCGGGAGGGCCTACAATGAGCAGTTCTTC.